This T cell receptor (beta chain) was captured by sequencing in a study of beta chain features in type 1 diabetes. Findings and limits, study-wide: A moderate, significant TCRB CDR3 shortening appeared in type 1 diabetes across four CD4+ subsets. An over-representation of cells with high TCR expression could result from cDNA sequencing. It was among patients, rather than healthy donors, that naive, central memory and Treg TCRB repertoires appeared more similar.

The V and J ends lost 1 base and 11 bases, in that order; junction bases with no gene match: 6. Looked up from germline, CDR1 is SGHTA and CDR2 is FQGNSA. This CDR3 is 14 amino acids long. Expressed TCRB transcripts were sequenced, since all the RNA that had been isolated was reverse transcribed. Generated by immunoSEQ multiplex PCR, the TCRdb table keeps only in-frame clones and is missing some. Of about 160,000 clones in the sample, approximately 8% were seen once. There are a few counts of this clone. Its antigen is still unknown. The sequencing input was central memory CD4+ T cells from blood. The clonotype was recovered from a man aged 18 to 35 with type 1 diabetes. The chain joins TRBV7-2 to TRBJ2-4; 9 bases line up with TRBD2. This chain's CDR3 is CASSLEVERGVQYF. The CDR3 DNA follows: TGTGCCAGCAGCTTAGAAGTAGAGCGGGGGGTTCAGTACTTC. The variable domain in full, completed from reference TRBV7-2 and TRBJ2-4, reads GAGVSQSPSNKVTEKGKDVELRCDPISGHTALYWYRQSLGQGLEFLIYFQGNSAPDKSGLPSDRFSAERTGGSVSTLTIQRTQQEDSAVYLCASSLEVERGVQYFGAGTRLSVL.